The sequence of this T cell receptor beta chain was determined in a study of T-cell reconstitution after alpha-beta-depleted transplantation in children. Study-level results: Day-60 TCRbeta diversity that was high in some patients was derived from surviving recipient T cells and thymic progenitors. Reportedly, roughly two months post-transplant, alpha-beta T cells arose from several hundred expanded graft clones. T-cell counts and diversity at one year post-transplant came mainly from newly produced T cells.

Comments on this clonotype: Its antigen is undetermined.

Unique molecular identifiers were built into the TCRbeta library. TCRdb independently ran MiXCR on the PCR reads; one entry per CDR3 protein. The table includes around 800,000 distinct CDR3 sequences, around 17% detected once. V was clipped by 1 base and J by 5 bases, with 11 bases between them. The CDR3 covers 14 residues. CDR1 is SGHKS and CDR2 is YYEKEE in the germline V gene (reference sequence). This chain connects TRBV5-5 to TRBJ2-3; D possibly corresponds to TRBD2 (6 bases). The material sequenced was PBMCs, mostly from graft donor cells, taken 360 days after TCRalphabeta/CD19-depleted stem cell transplant. This sequence was found in a male patient younger than 18 who had a stem cell transplant for acute lymphoblastic leukemia, so the T cells may come from the graft donor. CDR3 bases: TGTGCCAGCAGCTTGCACGGGAGTGGAGATACGCAGTATTTT. Translated, it gives CASSLHGSGDTQYF.